This is a list of T cell receptor beta chains from one sample in a study of blood T cell repertoires in COVID-19. The repertoire was sequenced with immunoSEQ multiplex PCR; TCRdb's copy has only in-frame clones and lacks some. The table lists over 300,000 clones, roughly 88% of them singletons. Sequences were obtained from peripheral blood. Every receptor here comes from a woman between 50 and 59 years old with acute or convalescent COVID-19. Each CDR3 is given with its conserved first and last residue.

cdr3_length,v_call,cdr3_aa
15,TRBV30,CAWRGPGTGLYEQYF
16,TRBV7-2,CASSPLGGSSYNEQFF
16,TRBV9,CASSVLAGGLYNEQFF
16,TRBV9,CASSGAQGLMNTEAFF
15,TRBV9,CASSSLGGGGNTIYF
13,TRBV6-5,CASLDRGNYGYTF
12,TRBV28,CASSSTDEKLFF
13,TRBV18,CASNTGQSYEQYF
17,TRBV27,CASSLFGQGAFNQPQHF
15,TRBV25-1,CARQLPGWSNEKLFF
13,TRBV5-1,CASSLGTGTEQYF
13,TRBV6-2/TRBV6-3,CASSATRNTEAFF
13,TRBV11-3,CASSFAGYNEQFF
15,TRBV9,CASSVEWSSRDTQYF
14,TRBV27,CASSSTGTSGKQYF
14,TRBV2,CASSLAGGRREQYF
19,TRBV7-9,CASSFSSILTSGSPYEQYF
14,TRBV5-1,CASSEGTGIETQYF
16,TRBV2,CASRGQGAITNYGYTF
14,TRBV6-5,CASSYTGTYDGYTF
11,TRBV18,CASSSGETQYF
15,TRBV9,CASSVVSGYYNEQFF
14,TRBV30,CASRDRNSGNTIYF
12,TRBV12-3/TRBV12-4,CASSFSTYEQYF
16,TRBV5-5,CASSQTSRGSHYEQYF
21,TRBV27,CASSLLSRDRSSNGYNSPLHF
14,TRBV27,CASRTTGSAYEQYF
15,TRBV27,CASSLRLHSYNEQFF
13,TRBV29-1,CSVEDRADQPQHF
16,TRBV7-7,CASSPQGRGSYNEQFF
17,TRBV5-6,CASSVRQGLYSNQPQHF
16,TRBV7-2,CASSLVGGSSNQPQHF
13,TRBV6-6,CATDLSGFYGYTF
13,TRBV2,CASSVGSTDTQYF
13,TRBV30,CACRRGGTYEQYF
14,TRBV28,CASSPGQGIYEQYF
17,TRBV28,CASSLIVGTGVNEKLFF
13,TRBV5-4,CASSPQGFYGYTF
12,TRBV11-2,CASLAGKDTQYF
15,TRBV7-2,CASSNTPQEGVNKFF
13,TRBV5-1,CASRRGAQETQYF
19,TRBV27,CASSLLRTSDSLSPDTQYF
15,TRBV7-2,CASSFMGLAEETQYF
12,TRBV2,CASKLISYEQYF
17,TRBV7-8,CASSLALLAEDTDTQYF
15,TRBV7-3,CASSPGVAVYNEQFF
15,TRBV7-2,CASSLESLGGYEQYF
16,TRBV27,CASSLEAGGNYNEQFF
15,TRBV7-6,CASSLSAAGGNTIYF
12,TRBV12-3/TRBV12-4,CASSLLQGVQYF
19,TRBV6-2/TRBV6-3,CASSYPSPAGQGLNTEAFF
16,TRBV6-6,CASSSDRLTSTDTQYF
14,TRBV19,CASSSSPTRNEQFF